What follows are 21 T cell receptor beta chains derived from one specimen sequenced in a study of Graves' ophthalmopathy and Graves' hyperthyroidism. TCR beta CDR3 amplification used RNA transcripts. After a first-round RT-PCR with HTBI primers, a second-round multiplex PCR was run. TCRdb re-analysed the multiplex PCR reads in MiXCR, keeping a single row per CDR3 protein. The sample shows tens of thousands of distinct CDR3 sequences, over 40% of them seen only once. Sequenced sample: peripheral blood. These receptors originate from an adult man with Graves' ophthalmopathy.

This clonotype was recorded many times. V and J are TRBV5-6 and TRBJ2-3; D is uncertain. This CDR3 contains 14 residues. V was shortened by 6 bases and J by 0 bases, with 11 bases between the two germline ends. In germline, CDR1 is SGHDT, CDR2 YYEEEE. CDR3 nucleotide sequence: TGTGCCAGCAACCCCCGCCCGAGCACAGATACGCAGTATTTT. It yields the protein CASNPRPSTDTQYF.

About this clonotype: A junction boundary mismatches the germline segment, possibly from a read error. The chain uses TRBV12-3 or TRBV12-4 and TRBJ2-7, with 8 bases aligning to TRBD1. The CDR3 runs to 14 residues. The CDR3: CASSYNRGTYKQYF. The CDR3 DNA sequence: TGTGCCAGCAGTTACAACAGGGGGACCTACAAGCAGTACTTC.

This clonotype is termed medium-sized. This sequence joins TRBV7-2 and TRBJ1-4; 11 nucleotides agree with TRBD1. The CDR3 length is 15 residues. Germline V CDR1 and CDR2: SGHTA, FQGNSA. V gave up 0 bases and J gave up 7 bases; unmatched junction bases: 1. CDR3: CASSLAGTGGEKLFF. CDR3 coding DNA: TGTGCCAGCAGCTTAGCCGGGACAGGGGGTGAAAAACTGTTTTTT.

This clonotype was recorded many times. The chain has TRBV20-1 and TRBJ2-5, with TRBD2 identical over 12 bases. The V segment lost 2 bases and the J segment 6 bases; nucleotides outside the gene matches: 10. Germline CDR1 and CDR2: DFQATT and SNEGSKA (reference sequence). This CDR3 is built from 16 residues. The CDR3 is CSARRLAGDAQKTQYF. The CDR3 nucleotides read TGCAGTGCTAGACGACTAGCGGGAGACGCTCAGAAGACCCAGTACTTC.

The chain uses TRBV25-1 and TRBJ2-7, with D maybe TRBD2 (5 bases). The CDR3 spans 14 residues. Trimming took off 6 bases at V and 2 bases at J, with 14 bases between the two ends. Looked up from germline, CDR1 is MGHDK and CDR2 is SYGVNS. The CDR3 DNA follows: TGTGCCAGCAGCCCGAGGGTAGGGCCCTACGAGCAGTACTTC. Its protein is CASSPRVGPYEQYF.

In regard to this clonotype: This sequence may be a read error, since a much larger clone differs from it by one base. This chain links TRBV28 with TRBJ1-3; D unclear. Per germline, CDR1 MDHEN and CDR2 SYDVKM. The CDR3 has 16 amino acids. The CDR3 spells CTSSPGRADSGNTIYF. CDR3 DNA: TGTACCAGCAGCCCTGGGAGGGCAGACTCTGGAAACACCATATATTTT.

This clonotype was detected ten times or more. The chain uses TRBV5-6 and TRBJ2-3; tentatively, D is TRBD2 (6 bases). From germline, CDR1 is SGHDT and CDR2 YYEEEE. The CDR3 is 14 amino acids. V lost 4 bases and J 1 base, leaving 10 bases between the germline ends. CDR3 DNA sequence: TGTGCCAGCAGCCTAGGAGGGGGCACAGATACGCAGTATTTT. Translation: CASSLGGGTDTQYF.

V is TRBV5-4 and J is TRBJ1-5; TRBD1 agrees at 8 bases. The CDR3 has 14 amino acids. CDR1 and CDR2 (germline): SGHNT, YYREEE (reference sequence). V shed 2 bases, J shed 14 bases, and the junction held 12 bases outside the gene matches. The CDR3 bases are TGTGCCAGCAGCTTCGGCTTGCAGGGGGCCAACGAGCATTTT. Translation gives CASSFGLQGANEHF.

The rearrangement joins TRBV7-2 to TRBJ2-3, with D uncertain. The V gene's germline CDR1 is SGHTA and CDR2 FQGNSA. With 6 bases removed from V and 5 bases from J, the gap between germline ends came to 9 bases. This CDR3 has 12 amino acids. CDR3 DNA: TGTGCCAGCAGAGCCCATAGAGATACGCAGTATTTT. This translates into CASRAHRDTQYF. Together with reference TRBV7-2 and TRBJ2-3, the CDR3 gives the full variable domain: GAGVSQSPSNKVTEKGKDVELRCDPISGHTALYWYRQSLGQGLEFLIYFQGNSAPDKSGLPSDRFSAERTGGSVSTLTIQRTQQEDSAVYLCASRAHRDTQYFGPGTRLTVL.

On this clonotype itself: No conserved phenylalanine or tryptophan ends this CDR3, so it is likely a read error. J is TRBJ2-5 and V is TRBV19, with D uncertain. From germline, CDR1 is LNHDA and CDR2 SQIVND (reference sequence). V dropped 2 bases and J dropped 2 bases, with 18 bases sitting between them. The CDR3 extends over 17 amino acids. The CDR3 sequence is CASSIRNSGWGQETQYS. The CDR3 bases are TGTGCCAGTAGTATACGCAACTCCGGATGGGGTCAAGAGACCCAGTACTCC.

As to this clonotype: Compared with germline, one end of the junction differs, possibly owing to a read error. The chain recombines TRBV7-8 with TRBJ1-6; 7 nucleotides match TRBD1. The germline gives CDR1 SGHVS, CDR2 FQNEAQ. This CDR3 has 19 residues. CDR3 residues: CVSSQGGSPGGFLNSPLHF. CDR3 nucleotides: TGTGTCAGCAGCCAAGGGGGGAGTCCAGGGGGATTTCTGAATTCACCCCTCCACTTT.

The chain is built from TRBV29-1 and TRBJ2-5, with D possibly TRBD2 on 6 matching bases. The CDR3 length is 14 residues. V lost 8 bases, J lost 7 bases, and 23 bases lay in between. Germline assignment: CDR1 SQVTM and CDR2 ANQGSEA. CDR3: CSQDPGTPVMTQYF. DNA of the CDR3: TGCAGCCAGGACCCAGGGACTCCCGTAATGACCCAGTACTTC.

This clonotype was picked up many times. CDR3 DNA sequence: TGCGCCAGCAGCCAACGACCAGGCGCCCGGGATACGCAGTATTTT. Translating it yields CASSQRPGARDTQYF. The V gene is TRBV4-3, the J gene TRBJ2-3; D is ambiguous. Trimming left V 2 bases short and J 6 bases short, with 15 bases between. CDR1 is LGHNA, CDR2 YSLEER, per germline. This CDR3 is 15 amino acids long.

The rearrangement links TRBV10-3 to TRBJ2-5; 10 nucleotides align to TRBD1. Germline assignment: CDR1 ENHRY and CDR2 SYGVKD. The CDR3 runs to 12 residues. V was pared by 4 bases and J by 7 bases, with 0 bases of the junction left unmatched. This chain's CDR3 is CAISGDRGTQYF. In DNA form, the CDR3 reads TGTGCCATCAGTGGGGACAGGGGGACCCAGTACTTC.

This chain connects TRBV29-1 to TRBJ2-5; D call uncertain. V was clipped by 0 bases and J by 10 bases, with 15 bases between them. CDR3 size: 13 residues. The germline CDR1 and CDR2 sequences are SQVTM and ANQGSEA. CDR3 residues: CSVEDFGGGDQYF. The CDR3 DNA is TGCAGCGTTGAAGACTTTGGCGGTGGGGACCAGTACTTC.

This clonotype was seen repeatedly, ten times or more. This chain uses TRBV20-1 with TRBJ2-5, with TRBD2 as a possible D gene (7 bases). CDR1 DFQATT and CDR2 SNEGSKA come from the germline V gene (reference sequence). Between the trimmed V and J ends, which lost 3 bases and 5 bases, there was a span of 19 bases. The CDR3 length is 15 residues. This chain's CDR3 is CSARRAGAQEETQYF. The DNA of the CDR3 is TGCAGTGCTAGGCGGGCGGGGGCCCAGGAGGAGACCCAGTACTTC.

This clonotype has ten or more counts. In DNA form, the CDR3 reads TGTGCCAGCAGCTTAGTAGTGCGACTAGCGGGAGAATCCGGGGAGCTGTTTTTT. Translated: CASSLVVRLAGESGELFF. This sequence joins TRBV7-9 and TRBJ2-2, with TRBD2 matching 12 bases. V dropped 1 base and J dropped 6; count of bases not matched to a gene: 9. Germline lookup yields CDR1 SEHNR and CDR2 FQNEAQ (reference sequence). The CDR3 extends over 18 amino acids. The full variable domain, completed using reference TRBV7-9 and TRBJ2-2, is DTGVSQNPRHKITKRGQNVTFRCDPISEHNRLYWYRQTLGQGPEFLTYFQNEAQLEKSRLLSDRFSAERPKGSFSTLEIQRTEQGDSAMYLCASSLVVRLAGESGELFFGEGSRLTVL.

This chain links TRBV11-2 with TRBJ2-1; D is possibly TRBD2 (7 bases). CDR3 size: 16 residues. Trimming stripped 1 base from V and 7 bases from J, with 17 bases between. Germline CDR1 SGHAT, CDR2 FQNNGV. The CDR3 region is CASSLVGGPNLNEQFF. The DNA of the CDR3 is TGTGCCAGCAGCTTAGTGGGGGGGCCTAATCTGAATGAGCAGTTCTTC.

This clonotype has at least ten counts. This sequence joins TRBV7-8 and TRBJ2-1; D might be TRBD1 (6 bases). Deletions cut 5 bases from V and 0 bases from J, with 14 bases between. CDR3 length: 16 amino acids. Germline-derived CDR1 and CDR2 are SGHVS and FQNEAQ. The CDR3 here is CASSNRDTFSYNEQFF. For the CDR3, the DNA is TGTGCCAGCAGCAACCGGGACACCTTCTCCTACAATGAGCAGTTCTTC.

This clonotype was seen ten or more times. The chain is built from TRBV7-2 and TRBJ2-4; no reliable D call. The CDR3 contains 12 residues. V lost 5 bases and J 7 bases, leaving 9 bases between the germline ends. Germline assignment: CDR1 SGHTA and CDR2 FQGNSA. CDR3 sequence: CASSLTDNIQYF. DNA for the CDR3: TGTGCCAGCAGCCTAACCGATAACATTCAGTACTTC.

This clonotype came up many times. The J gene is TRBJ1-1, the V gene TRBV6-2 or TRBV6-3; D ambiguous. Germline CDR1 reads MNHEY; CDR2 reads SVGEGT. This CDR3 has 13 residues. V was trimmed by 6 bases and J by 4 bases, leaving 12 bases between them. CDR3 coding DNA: TGTGCCAGCAGCCTACTTTTGGTCACTGAAGCTTTCTTT. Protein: CASSLLLVTEAFF.